This passage covers 11 T cell receptor beta chains from one sample sequenced in a study of blood T cell repertoires in COVID-19. Using immunoSEQ multiplex PCR, the repertoire was profiled, and TCRdb retains in-frame clones only, with some absent. The repertoire holds 130,000 to 150,000 clones, about 86% seen once, with approximately 8.4% in the top ten. The sequencing input was PBMCs or T cells enriched from blood (not recorded which). All receptors come from a man between 50 and 59 years old who had recovered from COVID-19.

The chain uses TRBV19 and TRBJ1-1, with D perhaps TRBD1 (5 bases). The V gene lost 5 bases and the J gene lost 8 bases, with 21 bases spanning the gap. CDR3 size: 15 residues. The germline CDR1 and CDR2 sequences are LNHDA and SQIVND (reference sequence). In DNA form, the CDR3 reads TGTGCCAGTAGTCCGGAGGGGTACACCTTCTCCGAAGCTTTCTTT. Its protein is CASSPEGYTFSEAFF. Supplemented by reference TRBV19 and TRBJ1-1, the full variable domain reads DGGITQSPKYLFRKEGQNVTLSCEQNLNHDAMYWYRQDPGQGLRLIYYSQIVNDFQKGDIAEGYSVSREKKESFPLTVTSAQKNPTAFYLCASSPEGYTFSEAFFGQGTRLTVV.

The genes are TRBV28 and TRBJ1-1, with D unresolved. The germline CDR1 and CDR2 sequences are MDHEN and SYDVKM. This CDR3 region has 13 residues. V lost 5 bases, J lost 2 bases, and 9 bases lay in between. The CDR3 reads CASSRGINTEAFF. CDR3 nucleotides: TGTGCCAGCAGTCGCGGGATTAACACTGAAGCTTTCTTT.

The V gene is TRBV6-2 or TRBV6-3, the J gene TRBJ1-6, with TRBD1 matching 8 bases. With V trimmed by 6 bases and J by 1 base, 5 bases remained unmatched. The germline gives CDR1 MNHEY, CDR2 SVGEGT. CDR3 size: 16 residues. CDR3 sequence: CASSKDRVSYNSPLHF. DNA for the CDR3: TGTGCCAGCAGCAAGGACAGGGTATCCTATAATTCACCCCTCCACTTT.

This clone has a single count. The genes are TRBV4-3 and TRBJ1-1, with a weak D call TRBD1 (5 bases). The CDR3 extends over 13 amino acids. V was pared by 4 bases and J by 6 bases, with 12 bases between. CDR1 is LGHNA, CDR2 YSLEER, per germline. CDR3 amino acids: CASSPRGGAEAFF. In nucleotides, the CDR3 is TGCGCCAGCAGCCCCCGGGGGGGGGCTGAAGCTTTCTTT.

The rearrangement joins TRBV11-1 to TRBJ1-1; tentative D call: TRBD1 (5 bases). This CDR3 contains 14 residues. Trimming stripped 3 bases from V and 1 base from J, with 9 bases between. Germline assignment: CDR1 SGHAT and CDR2 FQDESV (reference sequence). This chain's CDR3 is CASSFDRRNTEAFF. The CDR3 region has the DNA TGTGCCAGCAGCTTTGACAGACGGAACACTGAAGCTTTCTTT.

The V gene is TRBV18, the J gene TRBJ1-6; D is perhaps TRBD1 (5 bases). From germline, CDR1 is KGHSH and CDR2 LQKENI. The V end lost 2 bases, the J end lost 5 bases, and 16 bases lay between the germline ends. CDR3 length equals 17 residues. The CDR3 loop is CASSPLRGILDNSPLHF. In nucleotides, the CDR3 is TGTGCCAGCTCACCATTACGGGGGATATTAGATAATTCACCCCTCCACTTT.

The rearrangement joins TRBV5-1 to TRBJ2-1, with 7 positions matching TRBD2. V lost 0 bases and J lost 3; bases outside the gene matches: 6. The length of the CDR3 is 16 residues. Germline V gene sequence: CDR1 SGHRS, CDR2 YFSETQ. The CDR3 region is CASSLDERGDYNEQFF. CDR3 bases: TGCGCCAGCAGCTTGGATGAGCGGGGAGACTACAATGAGCAGTTCTTC.

Comments on this clone: At the DNA level, this CDR3 is encoded by other sequences in the same sample as well. The V and J genes are TRBV2 and TRBJ1-1; TRBD1 aligns across 8 bases. The ends lost 3 bases at V and 3 bases at J; junction bases unmatched: 3. CDR1 is SNHLY and CDR2 is FYNNEI in the germline V gene. This CDR3 has 14 residues. In nucleotides, the CDR3 is TGTGCCAGCAGTGAGCAGGGGGCTGACACTGAAGCTTTCTTT. It encodes CASSEQGADTEAFF.

The gene calls are TRBV12-5 and TRBJ2-2, with D hard to call. Germline CDR1 LGHNT, CDR2 FRNRAP. V lost 5 bases, J lost 6 bases, and 7 bases lay in between. The CDR3 extends over 12 amino acids. The CDR3 region is CASGPPSGELFF. In nucleotides, the CDR3 is TGTGCTAGTGGTCCCCCGTCCGGGGAGCTGTTTTTT.

The chain couples TRBV7-2 to TRBJ1-4; tentative D call: TRBD1 (5 bases). Germline CDR1 SGHTA, CDR2 FQGNSA. The CDR3 runs 14 residues. Trimming removed 3 bases at V and 6 bases at J, with 11 bases between. DNA of the CDR3: TGTGCCAGCAGCTTCCAGGGAAGCGATGAAAAACTGTTTTTT. Protein product: CASSFQGSDEKLFF.

This clone was seen only once. The chain links TRBV7-2 to TRBJ1-2, with a tentative D call TRBD1 (6 bases). With 5 bases removed from V and 3 bases from J, the gap between germline ends came to 10 bases. Per the germline V gene, CDR1 is SGHTA and CDR2 is FQGNSA. CDR3 length: 13 residues. DNA for the CDR3: TGTGCCAGCAGCATTCCAGGGGACTATGGCTACACCTTC. Residues: CASSIPGDYGYTF.